These 30 T cell receptor beta chains came from one sample sequenced in a study of T cells after yellow fever vaccination. TCRdb independently ran MiXCR on the 5' RACE reads; one entry per CDR3 protein. Of some 290,000 distinct CDR3 sequences in the sample, over 8.5% are singletons; the top ten hold 3.3%. Sequenced here: CD4+ T cells sorted from PBMCs, sampled 45 days after the yellow fever booster vaccination. These receptors were obtained from a man between 18 and 29 years old who received the YFV17D yellow fever vaccine.

This rearrangement joins TRBV5-1 to TRBJ1-1; no firm D call. CDR1 is SGHRS and CDR2 is YFSETQ in the germline V gene. V lost 2 bases and J lost 1, with 9 bases in between. The length of the CDR3 is 14 residues. The CDR3 DNA reads as TGCGCCAGCAGCTTAGAAGTCCAGAACACTGAAGCTTTCTTT. It encodes CASSLEVQNTEAFF.

The chain employs TRBV29-1 and TRBJ2-3; possibly TRBD1 for D (6 bases). V lost 7 bases, J lost 3 bases, and 17 bases lay in between. CDR3 length: 14 amino acids. In germline, CDR1 is SQVTM, CDR2 ANQGSEA. CDR3 coding DNA: TGCAGCGGAAGCAGCAGGGGCCGGACAGATACGCAGTATTTT. The encoded protein is CSGSSRGRTDTQYF.

The V and J genes are TRBV11-2 and TRBJ2-3; tentatively, D is TRBD1 (5 bases). CDR3 length: 15 residues. The V gene's germline CDR1 is SGHAT and CDR2 FQNNGV. Trimming pared 3 bases from V and 4 bases from J, leaving 14 bases between. The CDR3 bases are TGTGCCAGCAGCTTTCTTGGGGCAGGCCCAGATACGCAGTATTTT. The encoded protein is CASSFLGAGPDTQYF.

The table lists this clonotype with a few counts. The V call is TRBV29-1, the J call TRBJ2-7; perhaps D is TRBD1 or TRBD2 (6 bases each). Trimming stripped 4 bases from V and 0 bases from J, with 13 bases between. Germline lookup yields CDR1 SQVTM and CDR2 ANQGSEA. CDR3 length equals 14 residues. The CDR3: CSVVGGLHSYEQYF. CDR3 nucleotides: TGCAGCGTTGTAGGGGGGTTACACTCCTACGAGCAGTACTTC.

The chain has TRBV7-2 and TRBJ2-3; 7 nucleotides agree with TRBD2. Germline V gives CDR1 SGHTA, CDR2 FQGNSA. This CDR3 comprises 14 residues. J was trimmed by 2 bases and V by 5 bases; bases with no gene match: 4. The CDR3 sequence: CASSPGLDTDTQYF. Here the CDR3 DNA reads TGTGCCAGCAGCCCAGGACTAGACACAGATACGCAGTATTTT. Together with reference TRBV7-2 and TRBJ2-3, the CDR3 gives the full variable domain: GAGVSQSPSNKVTEKGKDVELRCDPISGHTALYWYRQSLGQGLEFLIYFQGNSAPDKSGLPSDRFSAERTGGSVSTLTIQRTQQEDSAVYLCASSPGLDTDTQYFGPGTRLTVL.

This clonotype occurred a few times. The gene calls are TRBV5-1 and TRBJ2-3, with TRBD2 as a possible D gene (6 bases). Germline CDR1 is SGHRS and CDR2 is YFSETQ. Trimming removed 6 bases from V and 2 bases from J, with 19 bases in between. This CDR3 spans 16 amino acids. CDR3 region: CASTETGTYYTDTQYF. CDR3 coding DNA: TGCGCCAGCACCGAAACCGGGACTTACTACACAGATACGCAGTATTTT.

V gene TRBV6-2 or TRBV6-3 combines with J gene TRBJ2-1, with D perhaps matching TRBD1 (5 bases). Trimming cost V 6 bases and J 0 bases, with 9 bases left between them. Germline V lookup: CDR1 MNHEY, CDR2 SVGEGT. The length of the CDR3 is 14 residues. CDR3 DNA sequence: TGTGCCAGCAGCCGACAGTTCTCCTACAATGAGCAGTTCTTC. Its translation: CASSRQFSYNEQFF.

The chain carries TRBV5-1 and TRBJ2-5, with D uncertain. This CDR3 is built from 13 residues. Trimming took 3 bases from V and 1 from J, leaving 7 bases between them. Germline values: CDR1 SGHRS, CDR2 YFSETQ. CDR3 sequence reads: CASSSFTQETQYF. CDR3 in DNA: TGCGCCAGCAGCTCCTTTACCCAAGAGACCCAGTACTTC. The full variable domain, its missing parts supplied by reference TRBV5-1 and TRBJ2-5, is KAGVTQTPRYLIKTRGQQVTLSCSPISGHRSVSWYQQTPGQGLQFLFEYFSETQRNKGNFPGRFSGRQFSNSRSEMNVSTLELGDSALYLCASSSFTQETQYFGPGTRLLVL.

This clonotype has more than one count but fewer than ten. This chain connects TRBV12-3 or TRBV12-4 to TRBJ1-1, with TRBD1 identical over 7 bases. The CDR3 totals 14 residues. V was clipped by 2 bases and J by 3 bases; unmatched bases: 3. The CDR3 loop reads CASSLFGTDTEAFF. Written as DNA, the CDR3 is TGTGCCAGCAGTTTATTCGGGACAGACACTGAAGCTTTCTTT.

The rearrangement links TRBV5-1 to TRBJ1-2; 10 bases agree with TRBD1. The J segment lost 8 bases and the V segment lost 0 bases, leaving 7 bases of the junction unmatched. CDR1 is SGHRS and CDR2 is YFSETQ in the germline V gene. The CDR3 sequence is 15 residues long. This chain's CDR3 is CASSLALGQGEGYTF. As DNA, the CDR3 is TGCGCCAGCAGCTTGGCCCTTGGACAGGGGGAGGGCTACACCTTC.

This CDR3 is CATQESRSNTEAFF. In nucleotides, the CDR3 is TGTGCCACCCAGGAGTCCAGAAGTAACACTGAAGCTTTCTTT. The rearrangement uses TRBV19 and TRBJ1-1, with D unresolved. The V gene's germline CDR1 is LNHDA and CDR2 SQIVND (reference sequence). This CDR3 region has 14 residues. V gave up 10 bases and J gave up 2 bases, with 17 bases separating them.

This clonotype was counted between two and nine times. The chain uses TRBV6-1 and TRBJ2-3; TRBD1 matches 9 bases. Looked up from germline, CDR1 is MNHNS and CDR2 is SASEGT. Trimming removed 10 bases from V and 9 bases from J; junction bases left unmatched: 14. CDR3 length equals 14 residues. CDR3 amino acids: CATWDRVTGRTQYF. CDR3 in DNA: TGTGCCACATGGGACAGGGTCACCGGGCGAACGCAGTATTTT.

The chain uses TRBV4-3 and TRBJ1-4; D unclear. This CDR3 has 11 amino acids. V lost 0 bases to trimming and J lost 15 bases, with 8 bases between them. Germline values: CDR1 LGHNA, CDR2 YSLEER. Here the CDR3 DNA reads TGCGCCAGCAGCCAAGACAGAGCCTTGTTTTTT. It encodes CASSQDRALFF.

This chain links TRBV7-9 with TRBJ2-7; possible D gene TRBD2, 6 bases. V was cut by 2 bases and J by 2 bases, with 16 bases left in between. The CDR3 length is 16 residues. CDR1 SEHNR and CDR2 FQNEAQ come from the germline V gene (reference sequence). CDR3 DNA sequence: TGTGCCAGCAGCTTATCTGGAGGGTCGGGCACCTACGAGCAGTACTTC. Translated, it gives CASSLSGGSGTYEQYF.

There are a few counts of this clonotype. J is TRBJ1-4 and V is TRBV7-2; D uncertain. CDR1 is SGHTA and CDR2 is FQGNSA in the germline V gene. The CDR3 sequence is 15 residues long. Trimming shortened V by 5 bases and J by 8 bases, and 18 bases separated the two germline ends. CDR3 protein: CASSDRVSPNEKLFF. CDR3 coding DNA: TGTGCCAGCAGCGATCGGGTCTCACCCAACGAAAAACTGTTTTTT.

The sample holds a few counts of this clonotype. The V gene is TRBV3-1, the J gene TRBJ2-5; D is possibly TRBD2 (6 bases). Trimming took off 1 base at V and 6 bases at J, with 9 bases between the two ends. Germline V gene lookup returns CDR1 LGHDT and CDR2 YNNKEL (reference sequence). The length of the CDR3 is 13 residues. Written as DNA, the CDR3 is TGTGCCAGCAGCCAAGGGGACTCACAGACCCAGTACTTC. Translated: CASSQGDSQTQYF.

This chain joins TRBV27 and TRBJ2-4; 7 nucleotides align to TRBD1. With 5 bases clipped from V and 12 bases from J, the junction kept 10 bases outside the gene matches. Germline V CDR1 and CDR2: MNHEY, SMNVEV (reference sequence). The CDR3 runs to 13 residues. CDR3 protein: CASSHGDRGTQYF. The CDR3 DNA is TGTGCCAGCAGTCATGGGGACAGAGGGACTCAGTACTTC.

This clonotype has more than one count but fewer than ten. The chain uses TRBV7-2 and TRBJ2-3; TRBD2 aligns across 9 bases. The CDR3 is 16 amino acids. Germline values: CDR1 SGHTA, CDR2 FQGNSA. J lost 5 bases, V lost 3 bases, and 9 bases had no gene match. The CDR3 region is CASSLVRLAGQDTQYF. The DNA for the CDR3 is TGTGCCAGCAGCTTGGTTAGGCTAGCGGGGCAAGATACGCAGTATTTT.

CDR3 in amino acids: CASRVIGGSRNIQYF. Written as DNA, the CDR3 is TGTGCCAGCAGGGTTATCGGGGGAAGTAGGAACATTCAGTACTTC. The rearrangement uses TRBV2 and TRBJ2-4, with D possibly TRBD2 on 6 matching bases. Germline V gene sequence: CDR1 SNHLY, CDR2 FYNNEI. The CDR3 has 15 amino acids. V was cut by 6 bases and J by 7 bases, with 19 bases left in between.

This rearrangement joins TRBV7-3 to TRBJ2-3; D may be TRBD2 (6 bases). The CDR3 length is 16 residues. Germline-derived CDR1 and CDR2 are SGHTA and FQGTGA. V lost 2 bases and J 2 bases, leaving 14 bases between the germline ends. The CDR3 sequence is CASSLALGGLTDTQYF. DNA for the CDR3: TGTGCCAGCAGCTTAGCCCTCGGAGGGCTCACAGATACGCAGTATTTT.

Here the CDR3 reads CASSLFVGAKVYGYTF. The CDR3 DNA follows: TGTGCCAGCAGTTTATTTGTCGGGGCCAAGGTCTATGGCTACACCTTC. The V call is TRBV28, the J call TRBJ1-2; D perhaps matches TRBD1 (5 bases). Germline CDR1 and CDR2: MDHEN and SYDVKM. There are 16 residues in the CDR3. V was clipped by 1 base and J by 4 bases, with 16 bases between them.

This clonotype was observed many times. The rearrangement uses TRBV6-5 and TRBJ1-6; no reliable D call. This CDR3 region has 15 residues. Germline V gene data show CDR1 as MNHEY and CDR2 as SVGAGI. Trimming removed 5 bases at V and 8 bases at J, with 16 bases between. The CDR3 sequence is CASSPRWSVDSPLHF. For the CDR3, the DNA is TGTGCCAGCAGTCCTCGATGGTCGGTGGATTCACCCCTCCACTTT.

J is TRBJ2-7 and V is TRBV7-9; D is ambiguous. Per germline, CDR1 SEHNR and CDR2 FQNEAQ (reference sequence). CDR3 size: 12 residues. V lost 7 bases and J lost 6, with 13 bases in between. The CDR3 DNA sequence: TGTGCCAGCACCCCTCTTGATGGCGAGCAGTACTTC. This encodes CASTPLDGEQYF.

V usage is TRBV4-1 and J usage is TRBJ2-4, with a tentative D call TRBD2 (5 bases). The germline V gene has CDR1 MGHRA and CDR2 YSYEKL. CDR3 length equals 19 residues. Trimming removed 0 bases at V and 1 base at J, with 19 bases between. CDR3 region: CASSQDGGRGSGAKNIQYF. The CDR3 DNA sequence: TGCGCCAGCAGCCAAGATGGAGGCCGGGGTTCGGGGGCCAAAAACATTCAGTACTTC.

This clonotype was counted only a few times. The J gene is TRBJ2-1, the V gene TRBV7-2, with TRBD2 as a possible D gene (7 bases). V gave up 2 bases and J gave up 5 bases, with 13 bases separating them. Germline V lookup: CDR1 SGHTA, CDR2 FQGNSA. This CDR3 has 15 residues. In nucleotides, the CDR3 is TGTGCCAGCAGCTTATGGGGGGGCCCCAACAATGAGCAGTTCTTC. It specifies CASSLWGGPNNEQFF.

This clonotype was found a few times. This rearrangement joins TRBV5-1 to TRBJ1-2, with no clear D. The CDR3 length is 13 residues. In germline, CDR1 is SGHRS, CDR2 YFSETQ. V gave up 1 base and J gave up 6 bases, with 10 bases separating them. The CDR3 nucleotides read TGCGCCAGCAGCTTGCCGGACGGGGATGGCTACACCTTC. This translates into CASSLPDGDGYTF.

This clonotype was picked up a small number of times. Here the CDR3 DNA reads TGTGCCGGCGGGGACTACAATGAGCAGTTCTTC. It is translated as CAGGDYNEQFF. The J gene is TRBJ2-1, the V gene TRBV7-9; perhaps TRBD2 as D (6 bases). Germline V gene sequence: CDR1 SEHNR, CDR2 FQNEAQ (reference sequence). This CDR3 spans 11 amino acids. Trimming left V 11 bases short and J 3 bases short, with 8 bases between.

This clonotype was seen a few times. CDR3 sequence reads: CASRAGQGNEKLFF. The CDR3 DNA follows: TGTGCCAGCAGGGCCGGACAGGGCAATGAAAAACTGTTTTTT. This chain links TRBV12-3 or TRBV12-4 with TRBJ1-4; 8 bases agree with TRBD1. CDR3 length: 14 residues. V gave up 6 bases and J gave up 5 bases; unmatched junction bases: 5.

The genes are TRBV11-2 and TRBJ2-7; 7 bases match TRBD1. The ends lost 0 bases at V and 3 bases at J; junction bases unmatched: 11. CDR1 is SGHAT and CDR2 is FQNNGV in the germline V gene. The CDR3 is 17 amino acids. CDR3 nucleotide sequence: TGTGCCAGCAGCTTAGATTCTGTCGGAGCAGGGGGCTACGAGCAGTACTTC. Its protein product is CASSLDSVGAGGYEQYF.

This clonotype appeared many times. The chain joins TRBV7-2 to TRBJ2-4, with D perhaps matching TRBD1 or TRBD2 (5 bases each). From germline, CDR1 is SGHTA and CDR2 FQGNSA. V was shortened by 4 bases and J by 5 bases, with 12 bases between the two germline ends. The CDR3 is made up of 14 amino acids. DNA for the CDR3: TGTGCCAGCAGCTCGGGGCTCGGGGAAAACATTCAGTACTTC. This sequence encodes CASSSGLGENIQYF.